The TCR beta chain described here comes from a study of breast tumors, draining lymph nodes, adjacent tissues listed by TCRdb under 2016. About the investigation overall: The study compared TCR beta repertoires across tumor, adjacent nontumor tissue and axillary lymph nodes from breast cancer patients. In human breast cancer, the study set out to assess how tumor, surrounding tissue and draining lymph node repertoires relate to one another and whether T cells might be exchanged between them.

In the germline V gene (reference sequence), CDR1 corresponds to SGHKS and CDR2 to YYEKEE. There are 15 amino acids in the CDR3, from cysteine to phenylalanine inclusive. Left in the record is the CDR3 DNA by itself, 45 bases read in frame from the first base. Trimming at the junction amounts to 4 bases on V and 0 bases on J, and the germline ends lie 14 bases apart. This clonotype was seen ten or more times. Which antigen it targets is not known. No qualities accompany the bases; no much larger clone lies one base away. Sequencing was performed on an Illumina HiSeq 2000. TCR beta chain libraries were generated by multiplex PCR amplification. The amplified TCR beta chain products were analyzed by high-throughput sequencing. The public sequencing data were trimmed at Q25 with fastp and processed into clonotypes with MiXCR by TCRdb, which kept only in-frame beta chains. For every CDR3 protein sequence, its rows merge into one entry that carries the most common genes and DNA. The sample table records about 130,000 distinct CDR3 sequences; approximately 22% of these occur just once. The ten biggest clones cover 2% to 2.5% of the sample.

Paper-wide results and their limitations: The study presented the conclusion that tumor T cells originate in lymph nodes as consistent with a hypothesis, not as something directly demonstrated. The data were considered consistent with most tumor T cells being derived from the lymph node and subsequently expanding within tumor tissue. Tumor and nontumor tissue repertoires were found to be significantly more similar in luminal-like than in basal-like breast cancer. Tumor T-cell repertoires showed less diversity than lymph node repertoires and more diversity than nontumor tissue repertoires, and tumor T-cell repertoires showed preferential V and J gene usage.

Lymph node samples came from the axillary draining lymph nodes of breast cancer patients. Sample: axillary lymph node tissue. The rearranged segments are TRBV5-5 and TRBJ2-7; D gene: possibly TRBD2, on 5 matching bases. The TCR was taken from a female donor with breast cancer. Some clones in this sample may be carry-over from other donors' samples. CDR3 loop: CASSPNAEVSYEQYF. The nucleotide sequence is TGTGCCAGCAGCCCGAATGCGGAGGTCTCCTACGAGCAGTACTTC.